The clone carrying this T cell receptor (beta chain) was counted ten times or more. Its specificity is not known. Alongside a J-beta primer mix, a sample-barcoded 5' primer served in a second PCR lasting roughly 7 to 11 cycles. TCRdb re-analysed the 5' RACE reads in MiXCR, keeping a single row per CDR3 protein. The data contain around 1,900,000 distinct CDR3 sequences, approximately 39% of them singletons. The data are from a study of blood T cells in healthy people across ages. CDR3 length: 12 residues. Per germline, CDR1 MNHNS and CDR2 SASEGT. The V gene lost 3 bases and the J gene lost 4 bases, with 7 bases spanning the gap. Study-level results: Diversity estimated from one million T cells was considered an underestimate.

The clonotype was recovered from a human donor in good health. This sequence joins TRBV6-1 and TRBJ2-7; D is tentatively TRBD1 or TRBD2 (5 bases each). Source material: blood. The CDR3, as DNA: TGTGCCAGCAGTGAGAGGGGTTACGAGCAGTACTTC. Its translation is CASSERGYEQYF.